The 25 T cell receptor beta chains listed next were all sequenced from one sample in a study of molecular identifiers for immune sequencing clone quantification. TCRdb re-called the PCR reads through MiXCR, storing one row per CDR3 protein. This sample yields around 470,000 distinct CDR3 sequences, of which roughly 24% are seen a single time; under 0.8% belongs to the top ten. Sequenced input: naive CD8+ T cells from blood, with Jurkat cell RNA spiked in. Subset meaning: FACS-sorted CD8+CD4-CCR7+CD45RA+ naive T cells. These receptors originate from a human donor in good health. Some libraries in this study had Jurkat cell RNA spiked in.

Remarks on this clonotype: A much larger clonotype is one base distant, so this may be a read error. Because it lacks the conserved phenylalanine or tryptophan at the end, this CDR3 is likely a read error. The chain is built from TRBV13 and TRBJ2-3, with 9 positions matching TRBD2. The junction had 6 bases not matched to a gene; V was cut back by 5 bases and J by 0 bases. The CDR3 consists of 16 residues. Germline CDR1 and CDR2: PRHDT and FYEKMQ (reference sequence). The CDR3 sequence is CASSARLAASTDTQYS. CDR3 in DNA: TGTGCCAGCAGCGCCAGACTAGCGGCTAGCACAGATACGCAGTATTCT.

Concerning this clonotype itself: A much larger clone sits a single nucleotide away, making a read error possible. This chain connects TRBV7-2 to TRBJ1-1, with a weak D call TRBD1 (5 bases). This CDR3 has 14 amino acids. Germline CDR1 SGHTA, CDR2 FQGNSA. The V gene lost 3 bases and the J gene lost 4 bases, with 12 bases spanning the gap. This CDR3 reads CASSFGGSGTEAFF. DNA of the CDR3: TGTGCCAGCAGCTTTGGGGGGTCGGGCACTGAAGCTTTCTTT.

J is TRBJ2-3 and V is TRBV5-6; 12 positions agree with TRBD1. The germline V gene encodes CDR1 SGHDT and CDR2 YYEEEE. The CDR3 spans 17 residues. Germline trimming cut 4 bases from V and 0 bases from J; bases unmatched to any gene: 6. The chain's CDR3 is CASSIRDRGRSTDTQYF. For the CDR3, the DNA is TGTGCCAGCAGCATCCGGGACAGGGGGCGAAGCACAGATACGCAGTATTTT.

V gene TRBV30 combines with J gene TRBJ1-2, with D unclear. The V gene's germline CDR1 is GTSNPN and CDR2 SVGIG (reference sequence). This CDR3 region has 14 residues. The V end lost 3 bases, the J end lost 0 bases, and 11 bases lay between the germline ends. CDR3 in amino acids: CAWRGRPPNYGYTF. In DNA, the CDR3 is TGTGCCTGGAGAGGAAGACCCCCTAACTATGGCTACACCTTC.

The genes are TRBV27 and TRBJ1-3, with no clear D. Trimming left V 2 bases short and J 0 bases short, with 5 bases between. CDR1 and CDR2 from the germline V gene are MNHEY and SMNVEV (reference sequence). The CDR3 runs 14 residues. This CDR3 reads CASSLMASGNTIYF. The DNA for the CDR3 is TGTGCCAGCAGTTTAATGGCCTCTGGAAACACCATATATTTT.

The gene calls are TRBV4-1 and TRBJ2-7; D possibly uses TRBD1 or TRBD2 (6 bases each). Per the germline V gene, CDR1 is MGHRA and CDR2 is YSYEKL. This CDR3 region has 13 residues. V was clipped by 5 bases and J by 7 bases, with 15 bases between them. The CDR3 sequence is CASSRRGVEEQYF. CDR3 nucleotide sequence: TGCGCCAGCAGCAGGAGGGGGGTCGAAGAGCAGTACTTC.

The chain employs TRBV19 and TRBJ2-7; no reliable D call. The V end was cut by 6 bases, the J end by 0 bases, with 15 bases between. The V gene's germline CDR1 is LNHDA and CDR2 SQIVND (reference sequence). The CDR3 is made up of 15 amino acids. CDR3 region: CASSLDLSSSYEQYF. CDR3 nucleotides: TGTGCCAGTAGCCTCGACCTAAGTAGCTCCTACGAGCAGTACTTC.

The table lists this clonotype with a few counts. V is TRBV4-2 and J is TRBJ2-5; perhaps D is TRBD1 or TRBD2 (5 bases each). V was trimmed by 0 bases and J by 5 bases, leaving 22 bases between them. This CDR3 is 18 amino acids long. The germline CDR1 and CDR2 sequences are LGHNA and YNFKEQ. In nucleotides, the CDR3 is TGTGCCAGCAGCCAAGATGCTTGGGAGCAGGGCCCACGGGAGACCCAGTACTTC. Protein sequence: CASSQDAWEQGPRETQYF.

This clonotype has more than one count but fewer than ten. The rearrangement uses TRBV7-9 and TRBJ1-1; TRBD1 might be the D (6 bases). The germline V and J ends were trimmed by 1 base and 1 base, with 10 bases remaining between them. Looked up from germline, CDR1 is SEHNR and CDR2 is FQNEAQ (reference sequence). The CDR3 is 15 residues long. CDR3 residues: CASSLGTESNTEAFF. CDR3 nucleotides: TGTGCCAGCAGCTTAGGGACAGAATCGAACACTGAAGCTTTCTTT.

The DNA for the CDR3 is TGTGCCAGCAGCGTATCGGCCGAGTCCTACAATGAGCAGTTCTTC. It is translated as CASSVSAESYNEQFF. The rearrangement uses TRBV9 and TRBJ2-1; D is ambiguous. V gave up 1 base and J gave up 1 base, with 9 bases separating them. The CDR3 contains 15 residues. Germline CDR1 is SGDLS and CDR2 is YYNGEE. Filled out from reference TRBV9 and TRBJ2-1, the complete variable domain reads DSGVTQTPKHLITATGQRVTLRCSPRSGDLSVYWYQQSLDQGLQFLIQYYNGEERAKGNILERFSAQQFPDLHSELNLSSLELGDSALYFCASSVSAESYNEQFFGPGTRLTVL.

This clonotype was seen only a few times. The rearrangement uses TRBV6-2 or TRBV6-3 and TRBJ1-1; 7 bases are a match to TRBD1. The V gene end was trimmed by 3 bases and the J gene end by 5 bases; junction bases not matched to a gene: 15. Germline V CDR1 and CDR2: MNHEY, SVGEGT. The CDR3 runs to 17 residues. CDR3 loop: CASSYYRGGGRGTEAFF. CDR3 sequence (DNA): TGTGCCAGCAGTTATTACCGCGGAGGGGGCAGGGGGACTGAAGCTTTCTTT.

In this sample, this clonotype turned up a few times. The gene calls are TRBV6-5 and TRBJ1-4, with D possibly TRBD1 on 5 matching bases. V was clipped by 6 bases and J by 8 bases, with 13 bases between them. The CDR3 has 13 residues. Germline CDR1 is MNHEY and CDR2 is SVGAGI. In DNA, the CDR3 is TGTGCCAGCAGGTCGGGGGAAGGCGAAAAACTGTTTTTT. Protein sequence: CASRSGEGEKLFF.

In its sample, this clonotype was seen many times. This chain joins TRBV30 and TRBJ1-1; D may be TRBD1 (5 bases). The CDR3 is 13 residues long. Trimming shortened V by 0 bases and J by 1 base, and 6 bases separated the two germline ends. CDR1 GTSNPN and CDR2 SVGIG come from the germline V gene (reference sequence). CDR3 sequence: CAWSVTENTEAFF. CDR3 DNA sequence: TGTGCCTGGAGTGTGACAGAGAACACTGAAGCTTTCTTT.

The rearrangement joins TRBV2 to TRBJ1-1; D gene unclear. CDR1 is SNHLY and CDR2 is FYNNEI in the germline V gene. The CDR3 covers 11 residues. Trimming left V 8 bases short and J 4 bases short, with 8 bases between. The CDR3 reads CASLRITEAFF. Written as DNA, the CDR3 is TGTGCCAGCCTTAGAATCACTGAAGCTTTCTTT.

Note on this clonotype: A much larger clone differs from this one at a single base, so this may be a read error. This rearrangement joins TRBV20-1 to TRBJ2-7; 7 positions agree with TRBD1. The CDR3 is made up of 13 amino acids. The V gene's germline CDR1 is DFQATT and CDR2 SNEGSKA (reference sequence). V shed 6 bases, J shed 2 bases, and the junction held 7 bases outside the gene matches. CDR3 nucleotide sequence: TGCAGTGCGTACCGGGACAGCCCCTACGAGCAGTACTTC. Translating it yields CSAYRDSPYEQYF.

This clonotype was detected ten times or more. Being one base from a much bigger clone, this may be a read error. The chain's CDR3 is CASSFEQGAYEQYF. The CDR3 nucleotides are TGTGCCAGCAGCTTCGAACAGGGTGCCTACGAGCAGTACTTC. The rearrangement links TRBV5-4 to TRBJ2-7; D possibly corresponds to TRBD1 (6 bases). Germline lookup yields CDR1 SGHNT and CDR2 YYREEE (reference sequence). Trimming removed 2 bases at V and 2 bases at J, with 11 bases between. This CDR3 is 14 amino acids long. Based on the CDR3 plus reference TRBV5-4 and TRBJ2-7, the full variable domain is ETGVTQSPTHLIKTRGQQVTLRCSSQSGHNTVSWYQQALGQGPQFIFQYYREEENGRGNFPPRFSGLQFPNYSSELNVNALELDDSALYLCASSFEQGAYEQYFGPGTRLTVT.

This clonotype turned up a few times. The chain employs TRBV12-3 or TRBV12-4 and TRBJ2-3, with D perhaps TRBD1 or TRBD2 (6 bases each). The V gene lost 6 bases and the J gene lost 4 bases, with 14 bases spanning the gap. This CDR3 region has 14 residues. The CDR3 DNA reads TGTGCCAGCAGCGCCGGGGGCCCCTCAGATACGCAGTATTTT. Translation: CASSAGGPSDTQYF.

The sample holds a few counts of this clonotype. This chain uses TRBV3-1 with TRBJ2-2; 8 bases line up with TRBD2. The CDR3 is 17 amino acids. Germline CDR1 LGHDT, CDR2 YNNKEL (reference sequence). Trimming took 0 bases from V and 4 from J; bases not matched to a gene: 7. CDR3 protein: CASSQDKGLGPTGELFF. CDR3 DNA: TGTGCCAGCAGCCAAGATAAGGGACTAGGTCCCACCGGGGAGCTGTTTTTT. The whole variable domain, remainder taken from reference TRBV3-1 and TRBJ2-2, is DTAVSQTPKYLVTQMGNDKSIKCEQNLGHDTMYWYKQDSKKFLKIMFSYNNKELIINETVPNRFSPKSPDKAHLNLHINSLELGDSAVYFCASSQDKGLGPTGELFFGEGSRLTVL.

V gene TRBV20-1 combines with J gene TRBJ2-5; 8 bases match TRBD2. The CDR3 length is 15 residues. The germline gives CDR1 DFQATT, CDR2 SNEGSKA (reference sequence). V dropped 4 bases and J dropped 4; count of bases not matched to a gene: 11. The CDR3 sequence is CSATGTRRFGETQYF. DNA of the CDR3: TGCAGTGCTACCGGGACTAGACGGTTCGGAGAGACCCAGTACTTC.

This sequence joins TRBV5-6 and TRBJ2-5; tentatively, D is TRBD2 (6 bases). The length of the CDR3 is 16 residues. Trimming took off 4 bases at V and 2 bases at J, with 18 bases between the two ends. Germline assignment: CDR1 SGHDT and CDR2 YYEEEE. The CDR3, as DNA: TGTGCCAGCAGCGTTACTAGCTTAAGGGGACAAGAGACCCAGTACTTC. Residues: CASSVTSLRGQETQYF.

This clonotype was seen a handful of times. V is TRBV4-1 and J is TRBJ2-2; D is perhaps TRBD1 or TRBD2 (6 bases each). V was shortened by 1 base and J by 7 bases, with 13 bases between the two germline ends. CDR1 and CDR2 (germline): MGHRA, YSYEKL. The CDR3 runs to 15 residues. The CDR3 region has the DNA TGCGCCAGCAGCCAAGTTTCGGGGGCGGACGGGGAGCTGTTTTTT. Translation gives CASSQVSGADGELFF.

V gene TRBV6-2 or TRBV6-3 combines with J gene TRBJ1-6, with D perhaps matching TRBD1 (5 bases). The CDR3 sequence is 14 residues long. Germline lookup yields CDR1 MNHEY and CDR2 SVGEGT. The V and J ends lost 2 bases and 10 bases respectively, with 12 bases between them. As DNA, the CDR3 is TGTGCCAGCAGTTACGTGGGGCGGGACTCACCCCTCCACTTT. It yields the protein CASSYVGRDSPLHF.

This clonotype was found a few times. No conserved phenylalanine or tryptophan ends this CDR3, so it is likely a read error. V usage is TRBV6-5 and J usage is TRBJ2-3, with D possibly TRBD2 on 7 matching bases. Trimming stripped 4 bases from V and 0 bases from J, with 14 bases between. This CDR3 has 16 residues. Germline assignment: CDR1 MNHEY and CDR2 SVGAGI. The CDR3 DNA reads as TGTGCCAGCAGTTCTCGGGGGGCCTCTAGCACAGATACGCAGTATCTT. Residues: CASSSRGASSTDTQYL.

This clonotype was counted ten times or more. The rearrangement links TRBV7-6 to TRBJ1-1; D unclear. This CDR3 comprises 15 residues. Germline CDR1 is SGHVS and CDR2 is FNYEAQ. The germline V and J ends were trimmed by 1 base and 2 bases, with 11 bases remaining between them. The CDR3 DNA reads TGTGCCAGCAGCTTAGTGGCAGAAGAAAACACTGAAGCTTTCTTT. It is translated as CASSLVAEENTEAFF. Full variable domain (rest looked up from reference TRBV7-6 and TRBJ1-1): GAGVSQSPRYKVTKRGQDVALRCDPISGHVSLYWYRQALGQGPEFLTYFNYEAQQDKSGLPNDRFSAERPEGSISTLTIQRTEQRDSAMYRCASSLVAEENTEAFFGQGTRLTVV.

The chain joins TRBV7-2 to TRBJ2-3; TRBD2 matches at 9 bases. V gave up 5 bases and J gave up 4 bases; unmatched junction bases: 7. This CDR3 is built from 15 residues. The germline CDR1 and CDR2 sequences are SGHTA and FQGNSA. The DNA of the CDR3 is TGTGCCAGCAGCCCTAGCGGGATGGGTCCAGATACGCAGTATTTT. Translation gives CASSPSGMGPDTQYF. Full variable domain (outside the CDR3, taken from reference TRBV7-2 and TRBJ2-3): GAGVSQSPSNKVTEKGKDVELRCDPISGHTALYWYRQSLGQGLEFLIYFQGNSAPDKSGLPSDRFSAERTGGSVSTLTIQRTQQEDSAVYLCASSPSGMGPDTQYFGPGTRLTVL.